This section outlines one T cell receptor (beta chain) sequence together with its context. Antigen: not known. The record originates from a study of OX40 agonist ivuxolimab in advanced cancers. About the study: Melanoma, hepatocellular carcinoma, head and neck or renal cell cancer occurred in dose-escalation patients.

The V gene lost 0 bases and the J gene lost 5 bases, with 9 bases spanning the gap. CDR3 length equals 13 residues. Germline V gives CDR1 SGDLS, CDR2 YYNGEE. Whole-study findings and limits: Circulating CD4+ and CD8+ T cells showed clonal expansion by week 6 at 0.1 to 3.0 mg/kg. Low levels of normalized T-cell clonal expansion also appeared in some nonresponders. Expanded clones tended on average to be more numerous among CD8+ T cells than CD4+.

Assay: immunoSEQ multiplex PCR; the TCRdb copy retains only in-frame clones and omits some. Here the sample spans tens of thousands of clones, roughly 94% being singletons. The sequence was collected from an adult with an advanced solid tumor such as melanoma, head and neck, liver or kidney cancer. This sequence joins TRBV9 and TRBJ2-7; tentative D call: TRBD1 (6 bases). This specimen was CD4+ or CD8+ T cells sorted from blood, taken in a trial of the OX40 agonist ivuxolimab. CDR3 region: CASSVAGVDEQYF. CDR3 bases: TGTGCCAGCAGCGTAGCAGGGGTCGACGAGCAGTACTTC.